This T cell receptor (beta chain) was found in a study of blood T cell repertoires in COVID-19. On the study more broadly: Whether acute or convalescent, the COVID-19 samples came from the United States, Italy and Spain.

J lost 3 bases, V lost 4 bases, and 16 bases had no gene match. This CDR3 has 19 residues. Germline V gives CDR1 SGHVS, CDR2 FQNEAQ. Either two negative PCRs, clearance, or symptom resolution qualified Cohort 3 donors as recovered. Measured with immunoSEQ multiplex PCR; TCRdb has only the in-frame clones, and not every one. The top ten hold 5% of the sample, which has around 300,000 clones, over 75% seen once. This receptor was taken from a young man who had recovered from COVID-19. The chain recombines TRBV7-8 with TRBJ2-1, with TRBD2 matching over 9 bases. Input material: PBMCs or T cells enriched from blood (not recorded which). The CDR3 nucleotides read TGTGCCAGCAGCTACTGGCGGGGGGGAATTACCACCGACTACAATGAGCAGTTCTTC. It translates to CASSYWRGGITTDYNEQFF.